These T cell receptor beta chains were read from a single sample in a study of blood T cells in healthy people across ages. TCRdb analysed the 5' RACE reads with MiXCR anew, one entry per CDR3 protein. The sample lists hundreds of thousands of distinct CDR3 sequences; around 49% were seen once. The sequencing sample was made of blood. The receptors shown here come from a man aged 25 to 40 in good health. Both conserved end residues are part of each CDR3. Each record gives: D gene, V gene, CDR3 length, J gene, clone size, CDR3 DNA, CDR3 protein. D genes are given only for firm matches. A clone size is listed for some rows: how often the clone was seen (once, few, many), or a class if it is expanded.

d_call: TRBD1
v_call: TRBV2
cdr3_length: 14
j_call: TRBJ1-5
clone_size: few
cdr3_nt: TGTGCCAGTACTCGGGGACAGAGCAATCAGCCCCAGCATTTT
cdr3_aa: CASTRGQSNQPQHF

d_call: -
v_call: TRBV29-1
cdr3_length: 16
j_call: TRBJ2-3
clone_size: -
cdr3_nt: TGCAGCGTCGATAGGACCCGGGATACTAGCACAGATACGCAGTATTTT
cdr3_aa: CSVDRTRDTSTDTQYF

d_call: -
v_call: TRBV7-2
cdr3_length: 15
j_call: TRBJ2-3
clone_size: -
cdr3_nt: TGTGCCAGCAGCTTAGGGGACGCTGCCCCAGATACGCAGTATTTT
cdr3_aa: CASSLGDAAPDTQYF

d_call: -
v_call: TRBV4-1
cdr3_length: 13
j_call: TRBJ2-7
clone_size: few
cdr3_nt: TGCGCCAGCAGCCAAGCAGGAGCCTACGAGCAGTACTTC
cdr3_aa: CASSQAGAYEQYF

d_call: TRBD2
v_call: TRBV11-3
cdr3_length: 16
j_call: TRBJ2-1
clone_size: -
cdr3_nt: TGTGCCAGCAGCCCCCCCGGACTAGCGGGGGACAATGAGCAGTTCTTC
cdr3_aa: CASSPPGLAGDNEQFF

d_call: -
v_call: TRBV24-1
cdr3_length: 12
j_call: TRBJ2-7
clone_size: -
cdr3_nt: TGTGCCGCCGGGGACGGCTTCTACGAGCAGTACTTC
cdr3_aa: CAAGDGFYEQYF

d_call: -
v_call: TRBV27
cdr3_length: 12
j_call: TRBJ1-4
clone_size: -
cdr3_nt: TGTGCCAGCAGGGCTCGGGGGGAAAAACTGTTTTTT
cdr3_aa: CASRARGEKLFF

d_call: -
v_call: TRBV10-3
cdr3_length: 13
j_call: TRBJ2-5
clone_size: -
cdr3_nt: TGTGCCATCTCCAGAACGTCAGGTAATGAGCAGTACTTC
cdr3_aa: CAISRTSGNEQYF

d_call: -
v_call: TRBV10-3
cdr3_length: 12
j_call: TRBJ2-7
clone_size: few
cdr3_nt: TGTGCCATCAGTGACGGTCCCTACGAGCAGTACTTC
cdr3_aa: CAISDGPYEQYF

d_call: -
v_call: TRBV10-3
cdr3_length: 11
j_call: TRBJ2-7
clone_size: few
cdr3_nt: TGTGCCATCAGTGAATCCGGGAAGCAGTACTTC
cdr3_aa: CAISESGKQYF

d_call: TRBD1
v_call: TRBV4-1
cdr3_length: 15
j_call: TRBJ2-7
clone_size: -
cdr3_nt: TGCGCCAGCAGCCACGAACCGGGACAGGGGTCCGAGCAGTACTTC
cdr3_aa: CASSHEPGQGSEQYF

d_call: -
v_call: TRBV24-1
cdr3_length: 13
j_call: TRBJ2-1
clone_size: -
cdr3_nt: TGTGCCACCAGTGATACTGGACGTCGGGAGCAGTTCTTC
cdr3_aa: CATSDTGRREQFF

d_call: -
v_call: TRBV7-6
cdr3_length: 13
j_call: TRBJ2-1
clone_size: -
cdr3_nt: TGTGCCAGCAGCTTCGAAGACTACAATGAGCAGTTCTTC
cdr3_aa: CASSFEDYNEQFF

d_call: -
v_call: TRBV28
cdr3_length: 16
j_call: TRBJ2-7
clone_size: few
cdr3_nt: TGTGCCAGCAGTTTATCGTCCCGCCGAGGGACGGAAGAGCAGTACTTC
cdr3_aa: CASSLSSRRGTEEQYF

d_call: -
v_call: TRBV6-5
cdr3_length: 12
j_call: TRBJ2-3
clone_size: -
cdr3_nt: TGTGCCAGCAGTCAGTCCGCAGATACGCAGTATTTT
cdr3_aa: CASSQSADTQYF

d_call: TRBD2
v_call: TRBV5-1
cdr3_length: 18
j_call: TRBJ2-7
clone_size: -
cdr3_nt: TGCGCCAGCAGCTTGGGGCCTAGCGGGGGCCGAATCTCCTACGAGCAGTACTTC
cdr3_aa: CASSLGPSGGRISYEQYF

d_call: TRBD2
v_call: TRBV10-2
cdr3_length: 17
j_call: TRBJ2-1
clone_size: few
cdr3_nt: TGCGCCACCCGGACTAGCGGGGGGTTTGTCTCCTACAATGAGCAGTTCTTC
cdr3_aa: CATRTSGGFVSYNEQFF

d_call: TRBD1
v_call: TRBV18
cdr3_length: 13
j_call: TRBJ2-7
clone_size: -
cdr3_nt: TGTGCCAGCTCACCCCGGGACAGGGACGAGCAGTACTTC
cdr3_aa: CASSPRDRDEQYF

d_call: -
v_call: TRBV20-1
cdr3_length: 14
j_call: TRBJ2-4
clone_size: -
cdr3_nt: TGCAGTGCTAGAGATGCCCCGGCCAAAAACATTCAGTACTTC
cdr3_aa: CSARDAPAKNIQYF

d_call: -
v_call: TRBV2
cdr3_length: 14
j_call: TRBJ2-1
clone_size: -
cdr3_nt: TGTGCCAGCATCTCAGGGAGCAGGGCGAGTGAGCAGTTCTTC
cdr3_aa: CASISGSRASEQFF

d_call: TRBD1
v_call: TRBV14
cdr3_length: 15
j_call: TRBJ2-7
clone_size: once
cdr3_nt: TGTGCCAGCAGCCACGTACAGGGGGCGAGCTACGAGCAGTACTTC
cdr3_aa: CASSHVQGASYEQYF

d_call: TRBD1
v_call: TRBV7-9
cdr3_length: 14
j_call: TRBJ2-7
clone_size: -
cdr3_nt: TGTGCCAGCAGCCCTGGACAGGCGCCTTACGAGCAGTACTTC
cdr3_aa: CASSPGQAPYEQYF

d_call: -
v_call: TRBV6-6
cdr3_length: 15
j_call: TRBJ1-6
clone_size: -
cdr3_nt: TGTGCCAGCAGTTTCGGGGACGGTCTTTATTCACCCCTCCACTTT
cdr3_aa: CASSFGDGLYSPLHF

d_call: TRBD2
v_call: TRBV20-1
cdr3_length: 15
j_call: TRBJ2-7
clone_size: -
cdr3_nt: TGCAGTGCTAGCGGGGCACTAGCGGGGGAGTACGAGCAGTACTTC
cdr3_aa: CSASGALAGEYEQYF